This T cell receptor (beta chain) was sequenced during a study of blood T cell repertoires in COVID-19. About the research overall: PBMCs, B-cell-depleted T cells, or T cells were the source of the cDNA or gDNA that made up the material.

V was pared by 7 bases and J by 2 bases, with 17 bases between. Germline V gene sequence: CDR1 LNHDA, CDR2 SQIVND (reference sequence). There are 15 residues in the CDR3. In the original processing: For nucleated cells, counts were estimated from reference gene primer amplification. Some clones are missing from TCRdb's copy, which holds only in-frame ones; the method was immunoSEQ multiplex PCR. Clone size and V and J calls were adopted from that table, with D and trimming inferred from the DNA. The repertoire holds tens of thousands of clones, around 82% seen once, with 15% to 18% in the top ten. This clonotype was sampled from a human donor in a cohort sampled during active COVID-19. The sequenced sample was peripheral blood. This rearrangement joins TRBV19 to TRBJ1-2, with D tentatively TRBD1 (5 bases). CDR3 sequence (DNA): TGTGCCAGTAATCGCGGGGGTGACGGGAACTATGGCTACACCTTC. Encoded protein: CASNRGGDGNYGYTF.